This T cell receptor beta chain was found in a study of T cells in Graves' hyperthyroidism and ophthalmopathy. Study results and limitations: Blood also contained most expanded thyroid clonotypes above 0.001.

TCR beta CDR3 regions were amplified from RNA transcripts. TCR CDR3 regions were first amplified by RT-PCR with HTBI primers. Each CDR3 protein gets one entry after TCRdb re-called the multiplex PCR reads with MiXCR. The sample includes over 550,000 distinct CDR3 sequences, over 15% seen only once; the top ten take 18%. These patients, aged 18 to 65, had recently diagnosed hyperthyroidism lasting under 2 months. Uncontrolled infection, other autoimmune disease, pregnancy or lactation barred patients from enrollment. PBMCs were derived from about 10 ml fresh peripheral blood. This clonotype was seen at least ten times. Antigen unknown. The germline V gene has CDR1 SEHNR and CDR2 FQNEAQ (reference sequence). This CDR3 is 14 amino acids long. Trimming removed 5 bases from V and 2 bases from J, with 12 bases in between.

Material: blood. This sequence joins TRBV7-9 and TRBJ1-2; D gene uncertain. The clonotype was recovered from a woman between 18 and 30 years old with Graves' hyperthyroidism. CDR3 residues: CASSVGQTNYGYTF. CDR3 DNA sequence: TGTGCCAGCAGCGTGGGCCAGACGAACTATGGCTACACCTTC.